Listed below are T cell receptor beta chains from one sample, sequenced in a study of tumor and adjacent non-tumor tissue in lung cancer. MiXCR was run by TCRdb on the multiplex PCR reads, yielding one entry per CDR3 protein. The sample contains 130,000 or so distinct CDR3 sequences, 60% to 70% of which appear only once. The source material was lung tumor tissue. The receptor set was obtained from a young man with non-small cell lung cancer. Each CDR3 is given with its conserved first and last residue. The D gene is left open where the match is weak. A clone size is listed for some rows: how often the clone was seen (once, few, many), or a class if it is expanded.

CDR3 | DNA | D | J | V | size
CASSLGWTGKGSNQPQHF | TGTGCCAGCAGCTTAGGTTGGACAGGGAAGGGGAGCAATCAGCCCCAGCATTTT | TRBD1 | TRBJ1-5 | TRBV7-9 | few
CASMDLGSSCNEQFF | TGTGCCAGCATGGACCTGGGGAGCTCCTGCAATGAGCAGTTCTTC | . | TRBJ2-1 | TRBV6-2/TRBV6-3 | .
CASTQPGATDTQYF | TGTGCCAGCACCCAGCCCGGGGCGACAGATACGCAGTATTTT | . | TRBJ2-3 | TRBV13 | few
CASSESRGINQPQHF | TGTGCCAGCAGCGAGAGTCGGGGGATCAATCAGCCCCAGCATTTT | . | TRBJ1-5 | TRBV5-4 | .
CASSLGLPFYEQYF | TGTGCGAGCAGTTTGGGGCTGCCCTTCTACGAGCAGTACTTC | . | TRBJ2-7 | TRBV12-3/TRBV12-4 | .
CASSRWFAETFF | TGTGCTAGCAGCCGTTGGTTCGCTGAAACTTTCTTT | . | TRBJ1-1 | TRBV6-1 | .
CSVVVGAGNTIYF | TGCAGCGTTGTAGTAGGGGCTGGAAACACCATATATTTT | . | TRBJ1-3 | TRBV29-1 | many
CASSPLWTRGSDRQYF | TGTGCCAGCAGCCCCCTGTGGACTCGCGGTTCAGATAGGCAGTATTTT | . | TRBJ2-3 | TRBV11-2 | .
CSVAPGQGHTGELLF | TGTAGCGTTGCCCCGGGACAGGGGCACACCGGGGAGCTGTTGTTT | TRBD1 | TRBJ2-2 | TRBV29-1 | .
CASSLALSKRGHPLGADTQYF | TGTGCCAGCAGCTTAGCTCTGTCTAAGCGGGGGCACCCACTGGGGGCAGATACGCAGTATTTT | TRBD2 | TRBJ2-3 | TRBV7-8 | many
CASSTSVGREQFF | TGTGCCAGCAGTACTAGCGTCGGCCGTGAGCAGTTCTTC | TRBD2 | TRBJ2-1 | TRBV6-2/TRBV6-3 | .
CASSSEGTKQFF | TGTGCCAGCAGTTCAGAGGGCACCAAGCAGTTCTTC | . | TRBJ2-1 | TRBV11-2 | .
CATSGDRNQQFF | TGTGCCACCAGTGGTGACAGGAATCAGCAGTTCTTC | . | TRBJ2-1 | TRBV24-1 | .
CASNRQRANNEHFF | TGTGCCAGCAACAGGCAGAGAGCAAACAATGAGCACTTCTTC | . | TRBJ2-1 | TRBV12-3/TRBV12-4 | .
CIVRRDRLGNSPLHF | TGCATTGTTAGACGCGACAGGTTAGGGAATTCACCCCTCCACTTT | . | TRBJ1-6 | TRBV20-1 | once
CASSLVLAGARAQYF | TGCGCCAGCAGCTTGGTACTAGCGGGGGCCCGCGCGCAGTATTTT | TRBD2 | TRBJ2-3 | TRBV5-1 | few
CASSEASDGTQYF | TGCGCCAGCAGTGAGGCGTCTGACGGGACTCAGTACTTC | . | TRBJ2-5 | TRBV10-2 | .
CGAQTPGGRNYGYTF | TGTGGTGCCCAGACTCCAGGGGGCAGAAACTATGGCTACACCTTC | TRBD1 | TRBJ1-2 | TRBV20-1 | once
CASSYSGGSPGELFF | TGTGCCAGCAGTTACTCAGGGGGAAGTCCCGGGGAGCTGTTTTTT | . | TRBJ2-2 | TRBV6-5 | medium-sized
CTANLAGVYEQYF | TGCACTGCAAACTTAGCGGGCGTATACGAGCAATACTTC | TRBD2 | TRBJ2-7 | TRBV20-1 | .
CASSKSQVGTYTGEMSF | TGTGCCAGCAGTAAATCACAGGTTGGGACCTACACCGGGGAGATGTCTTTT | . | TRBJ2-2 | TRBV6-2/TRBV6-3 | .
CSARVIGVVHNAQFF | TGCAGTGCTAGAGTAATCGGAGTCGTCCATAATGCGCAGTTCTTC | . | TRBJ2-1 | TRBV20-1 | .
CVSSLGVSTDTQYF | TGTGTCAGCAGCTTGGGGGTTAGCACAGATACGCAGTATTTT | . | TRBJ2-3 | TRBV5-8 | .
CASSPRTESYNEQFF | TGTGCCAGCAGCCCAAGGACAGAGTCCTACAATGAGCAGTTCTTC | . | TRBJ2-1 | TRBV11-2 | .
CASSEDRGFSGANVLTF | TGTGCCAGCAGTGAAGACAGGGGTTTCTCTGGGGCCAACGTCCTGACTTTC | TRBD1 | TRBJ2-6 | TRBV6-5 | many
CASRAAGAASYEQYF | TGTGCCAGCAGAGCGGCCGGGGCAGCTTCCTACGAGCAGTACTTC | . | TRBJ2-7 | TRBV28 | .
CASTEGRGAGGKLFF | TGTGCCAGCACCGAGGGTCGGGGGGCAGGTGGCAAACTGTTTTTT | . | TRBJ1-4 | TRBV21-1 | .
CASRGDRDKTGDLFF | TGTGCCAGCAGGGGGGACAGGGATAAGACCGGGGACCTGTTTTTT | TRBD1 | TRBJ2-2 | TRBV28 | few
CSARKAGSGTEAFF | TGCAGTGCTAGAAAGGCAGGATCGGGGACTGAAGCTTTCTTT | . | TRBJ1-1 | TRBV20-1 | .
CIVVVAGATDTQYF | TGCATCGTTGTGGTAGCGGGAGCTACAGATACGCAGTATTTT | TRBD2 | TRBJ2-3 | TRBV29-1 | .
CASTRDRGMDTQYF | TGTGCCAGCACCCGGGACAGGGGGATGGATACGCAGTATTTC | TRBD1 | TRBJ2-3 | TRBV12-3/TRBV12-4 | few
CASSLLETQHF | TGTGCCAGCAGTTTGTTAGAGACCCAGCACTTC | . | TRBJ2-5 | TRBV5-6 | .
CASSPFGNYVYTF | TGTGCCAGCAGTCCCTTCGGCAACTATGTCTACACCTTC | . | TRBJ1-2 | TRBV11-2 | .
CASSLGQGNEQYF | TGTGCCAGCAGCCTGGGACAGGGGAACGAGCAGTACTTC | TRBD1 | TRBJ2-7 | TRBV5-6 | .
CASSLTGNKPQHF | TGTGCCAGCAGCTTAACCGGGAATAAGCCCCAACATTTT | . | TRBJ1-5 | TRBV11-2 | .
CSASTGIHNSPLHF | TGCAGTGCTAGTACAGGGATCCATAATTCACCCCTCCACTTT | . | TRBJ1-6 | TRBV20-1 | many
CAGSPTTGGQETQYF | TGCGCCGGCAGCCCGACAACGGGGGGACAAGAGACCCAGTACTTC | TRBD2 | TRBJ2-5 | TRBV4-1 | .
CANSLAGGSAPLHF | TGTGCCAATAGCTTAGCGGGGGGTTCGGCACCCCTCCACTTT | . | TRBJ1-6 | TRBV11-2 | .
CASSYSWDNYYGYTF | TGTGCCAGCAGTTACTCATGGGACAATTACTATGGCTACACCTTC | . | TRBJ1-2 | TRBV6-6 | many
CSVQWRVDTRYF | TGCAGCGTTCAATGGAGGGTCGATACGCGGTATTTT | . | TRBJ2-3 | TRBV29-1 | .
CASSLFRNTEAFF | TGCGCCAGCAGCCTCTTTAGGAACACTGAAGCTTTCTTT | . | TRBJ1-1 | TRBV5-1 | few
CASGSDRENTVAFF | TGTGCCAGCGGCTCGGACAGGGAGAACACTGTAGCTTTCTTT | TRBD1 | TRBJ1-1 | TRBV11-2 | once
CASGTRDTQYF | TGTGCTAGTGGCACCCGAGATACGCAGTATTTT | . | TRBJ2-3 | TRBV12-5 | few
CSDSVGEKLFF | TGCAGTGATAGTGTCGGTGAAAAACTGTTTTTT | . | TRBJ1-4 | TRBV20-1 | .